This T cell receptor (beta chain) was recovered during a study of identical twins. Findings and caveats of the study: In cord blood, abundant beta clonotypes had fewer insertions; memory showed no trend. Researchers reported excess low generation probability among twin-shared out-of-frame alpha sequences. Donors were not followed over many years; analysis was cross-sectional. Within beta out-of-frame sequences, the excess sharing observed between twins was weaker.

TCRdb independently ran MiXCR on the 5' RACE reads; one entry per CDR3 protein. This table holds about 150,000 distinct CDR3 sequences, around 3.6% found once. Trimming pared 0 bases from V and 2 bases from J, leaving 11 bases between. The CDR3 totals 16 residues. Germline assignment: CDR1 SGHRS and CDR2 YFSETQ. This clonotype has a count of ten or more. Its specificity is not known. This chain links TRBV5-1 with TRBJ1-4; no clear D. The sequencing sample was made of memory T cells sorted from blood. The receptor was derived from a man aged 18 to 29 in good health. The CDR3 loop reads CASSLGTALTNEKLFF. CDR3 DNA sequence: TGCGCCAGCAGCTTGGGGACGGCCCTTACTAATGAAAAACTGTTTTTT.